The 28 T cell receptor beta chains listed next were all sequenced from one sample in a study of CD8 T cells in ankylosing spondylitis. Antigens for these TCRs are unknown. TCRdb processed the 5' RACE reads anew with MiXCR; each CDR3 protein has one entry. The table has hundreds of thousands of distinct CDR3 sequences, approximately 12% seen once. The study's findings and limits: Characteristic of ankylosing spondylitis blood, it appeared, was a TCR beta motif comprising about eight highly homologous variants.

Sequencing was performed on blood, either unsorted or a sorted T cell fraction (not recorded which). The origin of the receptors is a male donor with ankylosing spondylitis.

A few counts support this clonotype. This chain uses TRBV13 with TRBJ1-1; D not certain. Looked up from germline, CDR1 is PRHDT and CDR2 is FYEKMQ (reference sequence). The CDR3 contains 13 residues. V lost 1 base and J lost 7, with 10 bases in between. The CDR3 DNA follows: TGTGCCAGCAGCTTAGTAGTAGGCGGTGAAGCTTTCTTT. Translation: CASSLVVGGEAFF.

This chain connects TRBV20-1 to TRBJ1-5; a weak D match, TRBD1 (5 bases). Trimming cost V 7 bases and J 1 base, with 8 bases left between them. CDR1 and CDR2 (germline): DFQATT, SNEGSKA (reference sequence). This CDR3 comprises 12 residues. The CDR3 DNA reads as TGCAGTGGGTGGGACAGCAATCAGCCCCAGCATTTT. Encoded protein: CSGWDSNQPQHF.

This clonotype has just a few counts. This chain links TRBV5-1 with TRBJ2-1, with 9 bases aligning to TRBD2. Germline trimming cut 7 bases from V and 9 bases from J; bases unmatched to any gene: 11. The germline V gene has CDR1 SGHRS and CDR2 YFSETQ. CDR3 size: 14 residues. In DNA form, the CDR3 reads TGCGCCAGCCGGAGGGCTAGCGGGGTGGGTGAGCAGTTCTTC. Translated: CASRRASGVGEQFF.

This clonotype has ten or more counts. This rearrangement joins TRBV20-1 to TRBJ1-2, with D maybe TRBD1 (5 bases). The CDR3 is made up of 13 amino acids. Germline CDR1 is DFQATT and CDR2 is SNEGSKA (reference sequence). V lost 6 bases, J lost 1 base, and 12 bases lay in between. The CDR3 loop is CSANSRVNYGYTF. The CDR3, as DNA: TGCAGTGCCAACTCCAGGGTTAACTATGGCTACACCTTC.

The chain joins TRBV7-2 to TRBJ1-2; D gene uncertain. The CDR3 contains 14 residues. Germline-derived CDR1 and CDR2 are SGHTA and FQGNSA. V was pared by 5 bases and J by 4 bases, with 14 bases between. The CDR3 nucleotides are TGTGCCAGCAGCCGAGGGCCCGGACTCTATGGCTACACCTTC. Its protein product is CASSRGPGLYGYTF.

This clonotype was counted at least ten times. J is TRBJ1-6 and V is TRBV21-1. TRBV21-1 is a pseudogene locus. This CDR3 has 13 residues. As DNA, the CDR3 is TGTGCCAGCAGCAAAGCCCTACTCTCACCCCTCCACTTT. Its protein is CASSKALLSPLHF.

This clonotype was recorded many times. The chain links TRBV29-1 to TRBJ1-2; a weak D match, TRBD1 (6 bases). This CDR3 has 15 amino acids. Trimming removed 4 bases at V and 4 bases at J, with 19 bases between. Germline V gene sequence: CDR1 SQVTM, CDR2 ANQGSEA. The CDR3 region has the DNA TGCAGCGTTGTTCGGGGGCCCTCGAGGATCTATGGCTACACCTTC. This gives the protein CSVVRGPSRIYGYTF.

This chain links TRBV7-9 with TRBJ1-2; 11 bases are a match to TRBD1. Germline-derived CDR1 and CDR2 are SEHNR and FQNEAQ (reference sequence). The V segment lost 8 bases and the J segment 7 bases; nucleotides outside the gene matches: 6. The CDR3 runs to 13 residues. CDR3 nucleotides: TGTGCCAGCGACGTCGGGACAGGGGGTGGCTACACCTTC. It translates to CASDVGTGGGYTF. The complete variable domain, with remaining parts taken from reference TRBV7-9 and TRBJ1-2, reads DTGVSQNPRHKITKRGQNVTFRCDPISEHNRLYWYRQTLGQGPEFLTYFQNEAQLEKSRLLSDRFSAERPKGSFSTLEIQRTEQGDSAMYLCASDVGTGGGYTFGSGTRLTVV.

This clonotype was observed many times. The V call is TRBV29-1, the J call TRBJ1-2, with D unresolved. The CDR3 sequence is 11 residues long. The V end was cut by 4 bases, the J end by 2 bases, with 5 bases between. Germline V lookup: CDR1 SQVTM, CDR2 ANQGSEA. The CDR3 is CSVVQNYGYTF. As DNA, the CDR3 is TGCAGCGTTGTCCAGAACTATGGCTACACCTTC.

The chain joins TRBV20-1 to TRBJ2-2, with D perhaps matching TRBD1 (6 bases). Germline CDR1 DFQATT, CDR2 SNEGSKA (reference sequence). There are 12 residues in the CDR3. V lost 6 bases and J 6 bases, leaving 11 bases between the germline ends. This CDR3 is CSARQVPGELFF. The CDR3 DNA follows: TGCAGTGCAAGACAGGTCCCCGGGGAGCTGTTTTTT.

This clonotype was observed a few times. The gene calls are TRBV4-3 and TRBJ1-4; maybe TRBD1 (6 bases). Looked up from germline, CDR1 is LGHNA and CDR2 is YSLEER. This CDR3 comprises 16 residues. The ends were cut back, 4 bases at V and 3 bases at J, with 15 bases in the middle. CDR3 sequence reads: CASSPLGGAANEKLFF. CDR3 DNA sequence: TGCGCCAGCAGCCCCCTCGGGGGCGCGGCTAATGAAAAACTGTTTTTT.

This clonotype was recorded at least ten times. The rearrangement joins TRBV4-3 to TRBJ1-1, with D uncertain. V gave up 4 bases and J gave up 5 bases, with 11 bases separating them. CDR3 length: 13 amino acids. Germline V CDR1 and CDR2: LGHNA, YSLEER. CDR3 DNA sequence: TGCGCCAGCAGCCTGAACGCGGAAACTGAAGCTTTCTTT. Protein product: CASSLNAETEAFF.

This clonotype has at least ten counts. This sequence joins TRBV29-1 and TRBJ1-2; D perhaps matches TRBD1 (6 bases). Germline V gives CDR1 SQVTM, CDR2 ANQGSEA. The CDR3 contains 15 residues. V lost 4 bases and J 1 base, leaving 16 bases between the germline ends. CDR3 in amino acids: CSVGDIIAGNYGYTF. The CDR3, as DNA: TGCAGCGTTGGGGACATCATCGCCGGTAACTATGGCTACACCTTC. Supplemented by reference TRBV29-1 and TRBJ1-2, the full variable domain reads SAVISQKPSRDICQRGTSLTIQCQVDSQVTMMFWYRQQPGQSLTLIATANQGSEATYESGFVIDKFPISRPNLTFSTLTVSNMSPEDSSIYLCSVGDIIAGNYGYTFGSGTRLTVV.

This clonotype was observed a few times. The rearrangement links TRBV6-1 to TRBJ1-6; 7 bases agree with TRBD1. Germline CDR1 and CDR2: MNHNS and SASEGT. With V trimmed by 7 bases and J by 7 bases, 10 bases remained unmatched. CDR3 length: 15 residues. The CDR3 spells CASTKRGRGNSPLHF. The CDR3 DNA reads as TGTGCCAGCACTAAAAGGGGGCGCGGGAATTCACCCCTCCACTTT.

At least ten counts were recorded for this clonotype. The gene calls are TRBV9 and TRBJ2-6; D is ambiguous. The CDR3 is 15 residues long. Germline CDR1 and CDR2: SGDLS and YYNGEE. Trimming left V 3 bases short and J 7 bases short, with 14 bases between. The CDR3 DNA sequence: TGTGCCAGCAGCGCCCCGCGGAGTGGAGCCAACGTCCTGACTTTC. It yields the protein CASSAPRSGANVLTF. The full variable domain, its missing parts supplied by reference TRBV9 and TRBJ2-6, is DSGVTQTPKHLITATGQRVTLRCSPRSGDLSVYWYQQSLDQGLQFLIQYYNGEERAKGNILERFSAQQFPDLHSELNLSSLELGDSALYFCASSAPRSGANVLTFGAGSRLTVL.

This clonotype was seen a few times. The genes are TRBV24-1 and TRBJ2-1; 8 nucleotides align to TRBD1. Germline CDR1 is KGHDR and CDR2 is SFDVKD. The trim removed 4 bases at V and 2 bases at J, leaving 9 bases unmatched. CDR3 size: 17 residues. The DNA for the CDR3 is TGTGCCACCAGTGACCCCGCCGGGACAGGCCCCTACAATGAGCAGTTCTTC. This codes for CATSDPAGTGPYNEQFF.

This clonotype was seen ten or more times. This chain links TRBV28 with TRBJ2-7; TRBD2 aligns across 7 bases. This CDR3 contains 16 residues. Germline CDR1 MDHEN, CDR2 SYDVKM. V gave up 2 bases and J gave up 0 bases; unmatched junction bases: 7. CDR3 coding DNA: TGTGCCAGCAGTTTAGTCGGGGGGTTAATCTCCTACGAGCAGTACTTC. Translation gives CASSLVGGLISYEQYF.

This clonotype was picked up one time. The chain joins TRBV28 to TRBJ2-7; 10 bases are a match to TRBD2. The CDR3 length is 17 residues. Unmatched junction bases numbered 8, after V lost 3 bases and J lost 0 bases. CDR1 is MDHEN and CDR2 is SYDVKM in the germline V gene. CDR3 sequence: CASSLELAGSLSYEQYF. The CDR3 coding sequence is TGTGCCAGCAGTTTGGAACTAGCGGGATCTCTCTCCTACGAGCAGTACTTC.

This clonotype was found many times. The chain joins TRBV20-1 to TRBJ1-1, with D possibly matching TRBD1 (5 bases). CDR3 length equals 15 residues. Germline lookup yields CDR1 DFQATT and CDR2 SNEGSKA (reference sequence). V dropped 0 bases and J dropped 1 base, with 12 bases sitting between them. In DNA form, the CDR3 reads TGCAGTGCTAGAGATAGGAGCGGGGCGAACACTGAAGCTTTCTTT. It translates to CSARDRSGANTEAFF.

This clonotype was observed many times. J is TRBJ1-2 and V is TRBV4-3; 7 bases line up with TRBD1. V was clipped by 1 base and J by 4 bases; unmatched bases: 9. CDR3 length: 16 amino acids. The V gene's germline CDR1 is LGHNA and CDR2 YSLEER. Here the CDR3 reads CASSQVLGQTSYGYTF. In DNA form, the CDR3 reads TGCGCCAGCAGCCAAGTCCTGGGACAGACTTCCTATGGCTACACCTTC.

The table lists this clonotype with a few counts. This chain connects TRBV11-1 to TRBJ1-1, with D unclear. The V end lost 4 bases, the J end lost 11 bases, and 14 bases lay between the germline ends. CDR1 SGHAT and CDR2 FQDESV come from the germline V gene (reference sequence). There are 12 residues in the CDR3. CDR3 coding DNA: TGTGCCAGCAGCTCTTCCCCTATACCTGCTTTCTTT. It specifies CASSSSPIPAFF.

In this sample, this clonotype turned up a few times. The chain has TRBV20-1 and TRBJ2-7, with a weak D call TRBD2 (6 bases). Germline CDR1 reads DFQATT; CDR2 reads SNEGSKA (reference sequence). V lost 5 bases and J 11 bases, leaving 16 bases between the germline ends. This CDR3 has 11 amino acids. The chain's CDR3 is CSAAGQGRKYF. DNA of the CDR3: TGCAGTGCTGCGGGGCAGGGCCGCAAGTACTTC.

This clonotype was picked up many times. V and J are TRBV6-6 and TRBJ2-3; D might be TRBD2 (6 bases). V shed 0 bases and J shed 5 bases, with 6 bases lying between them. The CDR3 is 13 residues long. Germline V gene lookup returns CDR1 MNHNY and CDR2 SVGAGI (reference sequence). The CDR3 region has the DNA TGTGCCAGCAGTTACTCGACTAGAGATACGCAGTATTTT. Its translation is CASSYSTRDTQYF.

This clonotype was observed a few times. The chain joins TRBV5-1 to TRBJ2-2; the D is unclear. Per germline, CDR1 SGHRS and CDR2 YFSETQ. V lost 0 bases and J 5 bases, leaving 14 bases between the germline ends. The CDR3 extends over 16 amino acids. The CDR3 nucleotides read TGCGCCAGCAGCTTGGGGCCGATAACTGGAACCGGGGAGCTGTTTTTT. This gives the protein CASSLGPITGTGELFF.

This clonotype was recorded a few times. The rearrangement uses TRBV7-3 and TRBJ2-1; a weak D match, TRBD2 (5 bases). The germline V gene encodes CDR1 SGHTA and CDR2 FQGTGA. CDR3 length: 12 residues. Trimming removed 2 bases at V and 8 bases at J, with 7 bases between. The CDR3 DNA is TGTGCCAGCAGCTTATTCGGGGATGAGCAGTTCTTC. It specifies CASSLFGDEQFF.

The table lists this clonotype with a few counts. This sequence joins TRBV4-2 and TRBJ1-2, with D perhaps TRBD1 (5 bases). Germline V gene sequence: CDR1 LGHNA, CDR2 YNFKEQ. V shed 5 bases and J shed 5 bases, with 18 bases lying between them. The CDR3 is made up of 15 amino acids. The CDR3 sequence is CASSSPGPRAYGYTF. CDR3 DNA sequence: TGTGCCAGCAGCTCCCCGGGACCCCGGGCATATGGCTACACCTTC.

This rearrangement joins TRBV28 to TRBJ2-7; D unresolved. The CDR3 is 12 residues long. The V end was cut by 2 bases, the J end by 9 bases, with 11 bases between. Germline-derived CDR1 and CDR2 are MDHEN and SYDVKM. Here the CDR3 DNA reads TGTGCCAGCAGTTTAGAGAACCGCGCGCAGTACTTC. This encodes CASSLENRAQYF.

This clonotype has ten or more counts. The V and J genes are TRBV7-8 and TRBJ2-2; no reliable D call. The ends were cut back, 1 base at V and 3 bases at J, with 6 bases in the middle. CDR1 and CDR2 (germline): SGHVS, FQNEAQ. This CDR3 region has 14 residues. CDR3 coding DNA: TGTGCCAGCAGCTTAGTTAGAGACACCGGGGAGCTGTTTTTT. This gives the protein CASSLVRDTGELFF.